This TCR beta chain was sequenced during a study of blood T cells in healthy people across ages. Germline assignment: CDR1 LGHNA and CDR2 YSLEER. V shed 4 bases, J shed 6 bases, and the junction held 8 bases outside the gene matches. This CDR3 is built from 14 residues. Sample-barcoded 5' priming and a J-beta primer mix drove a second PCR of roughly 7 to 11 cycles. A tag from a template-switch adaptor with 12 random nucleotides marked each cDNA molecule. A single record per CDR3 protein comes from TCRdb applying MiXCR to the 5' RACE reads. The sample records more than 750,000 distinct CDR3 sequences, 25% to 35% being singletons. These data were also reused for a study on T cells of mothers and their children.

Sequencing was carried out using blood. The receptor's source is a woman aged 40 to 50 in good health. The chain links TRBV4-3 to TRBJ2-5; TRBD2 aligns across 7 bases. The CDR3 sequence: CASSREGGRQTQYF. The CDR3 DNA reads TGCGCCAGCAGCCGAGAGGGAGGGCGCCAGACCCAGTACTTC.